Sequencing of this T cell receptor (beta chain) was carried out in a study of blood T cell repertoires in COVID-19. Germline lookup yields CDR1 GTSNPN and CDR2 SVGIG (reference sequence). This CDR3 has 13 amino acids. Trimming at V came to 3 bases and at J to 7 bases, leaving 5 bases not matched to a gene. Some clones are missing from TCRdb's copy, which holds only in-frame ones; the method was immunoSEQ multiplex PCR. The sample carries over 110,000 clones, over 75% recorded once. The origin of this receptor is a man aged 50 to 59 in a cohort exposed to, infected with or recovered from COVID-19 (not recorded which). The rearrangement links TRBV30 to TRBJ2-7; TRBD1 matches 11 bases. Sequencing was done on a sample of PBMCs or T cells enriched from blood (not recorded which). CDR3 in DNA: TGTGCCTGGAGAGGACAGGGGGCATGGGAGCAGTACTTC. Protein: CAWRGQGAWEQYF.